This T cell receptor beta chain was found in a study of blood T cell repertoires in COVID-19. The CDR3 is 13 amino acids. Germline lookup yields CDR1 KGHSH and CDR2 LQKENI. Trimming removed 2 bases at V and 0 bases at J, with 4 bases between. Authors' data handling: For nucleated cells, counts were estimated from reference gene primer amplification. Libraries were prepared by immunoSEQ multiplex PCR; TCRdb keeps only in-frame clonotypes and omits some of them. V and J calls and clone size come straight from that table; D and trimming were deduced from the DNA. The data contain tens of thousands of clones, approximately 87% of them seen just once; the ten biggest clones take up approximately 4.7%.

The chain has TRBV18 and TRBJ2-5; D not resolved. The sample consisted of peripheral blood. This receptor was identified in a human donor in a cohort sampled during active COVID-19. This chain's CDR3 is CASSPDNQETQYF. In DNA, the CDR3 is TGTGCCAGCTCACCAGACAACCAAGAGACCCAGTACTTC.